This T cell receptor beta chain emerged from a study of blood T cells in healthy people across ages. Each sample had at least 7 million PBMCs isolated. Trimming removed 5 bases at V and 5 bases at J, with 19 bases between. From germline, CDR1 is SGHTA and CDR2 FQGTGA. The CDR3 loop spans 15 amino acids. This clonotype was found many times. Its antigen is undetermined. With a J-beta primer mix and a sample-barcoded 5' primer, a second PCR ran about 6 to 11 cycles. TCRdb recomputed calls from the 5' RACE reads with MiXCR, one row per CDR3 protein. The sample lists 710,000 or so distinct CDR3 sequences; 32% were seen once. General study results and limits: Age showed a roughly linear inverse relationship with TCR beta diversity per million T cells. Naive T cell percentage and TCR beta diversity correlated strongly.

The receptor was derived from a woman at least 80 years old in good health. Sample: blood. The chain has TRBV7-3 and TRBJ2-7, with a tentative D call TRBD2 (5 bases). CDR3: CASSRYGNGLNEQYF. DNA for the CDR3: TGTGCCAGCAGCCGGTACGGGAACGGCCTTAACGAGCAGTACTTC.